The rows below give T cell receptor beta chains drawn from one sample of a study of human T cells and chemical hapten exposure. TCRdb fed the RACE reads into MiXCR, producing one record per CDR3 protein. The sample holds 65,000 to 95,000 distinct CDR3 sequences, 6.5% to 8.5% seen once. Specimen: whole blood, collected in connection with sensitization to the hapten diphenylcyclopropenone (DPC). Receptors were obtained from a woman aged 25 to 39 with alopecia areata. Some clones in this sample may be carry-over from other donors' samples. Each CDR3 is given with its conserved first and last residue. A D gene is named only where the DNA matches it firmly. Rows give clone size only sometimes, using once, few, many, or a class for an expanded clone.

J gene | CDR3 length | clone size | D gene | V gene | CDR3 DNA | CDR3 protein
TRBJ2-3 | 14 | many | NA | TRBV12-5 | TGTGCTAGTGGTTTAGCGGGTGTGTCAGATACGCAGTATTTT | CASGLAGVSDTQYF
TRBJ1-5 | 14 | many | NA | TRBV5-6 | TGTGCCAGCAGCTTCGCAGGACCCAATCAGCCCCAGCATTTT | CASSFAGPNQPQHF
TRBJ2-7 | 13 | many | TRBD1 | TRBV20-1 | TGCAGTGCTATGGACAGGGTCTCCTACGAGCAGTACTTC | CSAMDRVSYEQYF
TRBJ1-1 | 15 | many | NA | TRBV30 | TGTGCCTGGAGTCCGGCGGGACGGCTGAACACTGAAGCTTTCTTT | CAWSPAGRLNTEAFF
TRBJ1-4 | 18 | many | TRBD1 | TRBV6-6 | TGTGCCAGCAGCCCCACAGGGGGCGGGATTCGATTTTCGGAAAAACTGTTTTTT | CASSPTGGGIRFSEKLFF
TRBJ1-5 | 15 | many | NA | TRBV6-1 | TGTGCCAGCAGTGAACTCTCAGGGAGCAATCAGCCCCAGCATTTT | CASSELSGSNQPQHF
TRBJ1-4 | 12 | NA | NA | TRBV20-1 | TGCAGTGCTAGACAGGTGGATGAAAAACTGTTTTTT | CSARQVDEKLFF
TRBJ1-6 | 15 | NA | NA | TRBV19 | TGTGCCAGTAGTATGGACCGGGCCTATAATTCACCCCTCCACTTT | CASSMDRAYNSPLHF
TRBJ1-4 | 14 | NA | TRBD1 | TRBV18 | TGTGCCAGCTCACCAAAGGGGGCCGGTGAAAAACTGTTTTTT | CASSPKGAGEKLFF
TRBJ2-3 | 15 | few | NA | TRBV9 | TGTGCCAGCAGCCCCCACGGAAAGGCTTCAGATACGCAGTATTTT | CASSPHGKASDTQYF
TRBJ2-3 | 15 | few | TRBD2 | TRBV20-1 | TGCAGTGCCAAATCTAGCGGGGGGGCAGACCATACGCAGTATTTT | CSAKSSGGADHTQYF
TRBJ2-3 | 14 | many | TRBD2 | TRBV2 | TGTGCGGGAGGGGCGGGGAGAGACACAGATACGCAGTATTTT | CAGGAGRDTDTQYF
TRBJ2-1 | 13 | many | NA | TRBV7-2 | TGTGCCAGCAGCTTGACATCCTACAATGAGCAGTTCTTC | CASSLTSYNEQFF
TRBJ2-3 | 17 | NA | TRBD2 | TRBV5-1 | TGCGCCAGCAGCCTTCTCACCGGGACTAGCAGCATGAATACGCAGTATTTT | CASSLLTGTSSMNTQYF
TRBJ2-1 | 14 | many | TRBD2 | TRBV12-5 | TGTGCTAGTGGTTCTCCAGGACTAGCTAGTGAGCAGTTCTTC | CASGSPGLASEQFF
TRBJ2-3 | 20 | many | TRBD2 | TRBV7-2 | TGTGCCAGCAGCTTAGGAGTACTAGCGGGGGGGCCGGGGGGCACAGATACGCAGTATTTT | CASSLGVLAGGPGGTDTQYF
TRBJ1-6 | 16 | many | TRBD1 | TRBV7-8 | TGTGCCAGCAGCCCGAGTGAGGGACAGGGAAATTCACCCCTCCACTTT | CASSPSEGQGNSPLHF
TRBJ2-7 | 14 | many | NA | TRBV5-1 | TGCGCCAGCAGCTTGGAACAGGGTTTCTACGAGCAGTACTTC | CASSLEQGFYEQYF
TRBJ2-4 | 16 | many | NA | TRBV28 | TGTGCCAGCAGTTTTTTTAGCGGTCTAGCCAAAAACATTCAGTACTTC | CASSFFSGLAKNIQYF
TRBJ2-7 | 14 | many | TRBD2 | TRBV6-2/TRBV6-3 | TGTGCCAGCACCCAAAGGGCTAGCGGCATCGGGCAGTACTTC | CASTQRASGIGQYF
TRBJ2-6 | 21 | many | NA | TRBV5-1 | TGCGCCAGCAGCCCCCGCCGCACGCAGACGGACACCTCTTGGGGGGCCAACGTCCTGACTTTC | CASSPRRTQTDTSWGANVLTF
TRBJ1-2 | 13 | many | NA | TRBV7-2 | TGTGCCAGCAGCTTCGACAGTAACTATGGCTACACCTTC | CASSFDSNYGYTF
TRBJ2-1 | 12 | many | NA | TRBV10-2 | TGCGCCAGCAGTGAGTATGACAATGAGCAGTTCTTC | CASSEYDNEQFF
TRBJ2-3 | 13 | many | NA | TRBV7-2 | TGTGCCAGCAGCTTAGTTGGGGCAGATACGCAGTATTTT | CASSLVGADTQYF
TRBJ2-2 | 17 | many | TRBD1 | TRBV5-1 | TGCGCCAGCCGCCGGGGTCTGGGACAGACTAACACCGGGGAGCTGTTTTTT | CASRRGLGQTNTGELFF
TRBJ2-6 | 17 | many | NA | TRBV6-2/TRBV6-3 | TGTGCCAGCAGTTACGGGGGGTCTGTCTCTGGGGCCAACGTCCTGACTTTC | CASSYGGSVSGANVLTF
TRBJ2-3 | 16 | NA | NA | TRBV5-1 | TGCGCCAGCAGCTTGGCCGGCTCTACCGCTCCAGATACGCAGTATTTT | CASSLAGSTAPDTQYF
TRBJ2-7 | 15 | many | NA | TRBV11-2 | TGTGCCAGCAGCTTAGTAGTCGGGGGCGGCTACGAGCAGTACTTC | CASSLVVGGGYEQYF
TRBJ2-3 | 13 | many | NA | TRBV11-2 | TGTGCCAGCAGCTTAATTTCCGCCAAAACGCAGTATTTT | CASSLISAKTQYF
TRBJ1-1 | 15 | many | TRBD1 | TRBV5-1 | TGCGCCAGCAGCCCAATGCAGGGGGTAGGCACTGAAGCTTTCTTT | CASSPMQGVGTEAFF
TRBJ2-3 | 16 | once | NA | TRBV7-2 | TGTGCCAGCAGCTTAGTAGGGGCTGCTAGCACAGATACGCAGTATTTT | CASSLVGAASTDTQYF
TRBJ2-3 | 14 | NA | NA | TRBV28 | TGTGCCAGCAGTCTCGGGATCCCAGGAGATACGCAGTATTTT | CASSLGIPGDTQYF
TRBJ2-3 | 13 | many | TRBD1 | TRBV6-5 | TGTGCCAGCAGGAGACAGGGGATGGATACGCAGTATTTT | CASRRQGMDTQYF
TRBJ2-3 | 15 | many | NA | TRBV29-1 | TGCAGCGTTGAAGAGCCTGGACTAGGGGGAGATACGCAGTATTTT | CSVEEPGLGGDTQYF
TRBJ1-2 | 17 | NA | TRBD1 | TRBV6-5 | TGTGCCAGCAGCCGCTCGTTGAGGACAGGCGACAACTATGGCTACACCTTC | CASSRSLRTGDNYGYTF
TRBJ1-1 | 15 | NA | NA | TRBV7-9 | TGTGCCAGCAGCTTAGCGCTCCGGGGGAACACTGAAGCTTTCTTT | CASSLALRGNTEAFF
TRBJ2-3 | 19 | many | NA | TRBV6-5 | TGTGCCAGCAGTTACCCGGTGTTGCCTAGCCGGTATAGCACAGATACGCAGTATTTT | CASSYPVLPSRYSTDTQYF
TRBJ2-4 | 16 | NA | NA | TRBV5-5 | TGTGCCAGCAGCCATCAGCCGGAGGTGGCCAAAAACATTCAGTACTTC | CASSHQPEVAKNIQYF
TRBJ1-2 | 12 | few | NA | TRBV6-5 | TGTGCCACCGTGGGCGGGGAATATGGCTACACCTTC | CATVGGEYGYTF
TRBJ2-1 | 12 | many | NA | TRBV6-2/TRBV6-3 | TGTGCCAGCACTAAAATAAGCGGGGAGCAGTTCTTC | CASTKISGEQFF
TRBJ1-4 | 12 | NA | NA | TRBV2 | TGTGCCAGCAGGGCCGCTAATGAAAAACTGTTTTTT | CASRAANEKLFF
TRBJ1-3 | 15 | few | TRBD1 | TRBV12-3/TRBV12-4 | TGTGCCAGCAAGCCTGACAGGGCTGAAGGAAACACCATATATTTT | CASKPDRAEGNTIYF
TRBJ2-7 | 14 | many | TRBD1 | TRBV10-2 | TGCGCCAGCAGGAGGGACAGGATCGCCTACGAGCAGTACTTC | CASRRDRIAYEQYF
TRBJ1-1 | 14 | many | NA | TRBV18 | TGTGCCAGCTCACCACCACAGTCGAACACTGAAGCTTTCTTT | CASSPPQSNTEAFF
TRBJ1-2 | 16 | NA | TRBD1 | TRBV20-1 | TGCAGTGCTAATGTCCCACAGGGGGTAGGGGGCTATGGCTACACCTTC | CSANVPQGVGGYGYTF
TRBJ2-3 | 15 | many | TRBD1 | TRBV30 | TGTGCCTGTACCCCGACAGGGATGAAAACAGATACGCAGTATTTT | CACTPTGMKTDTQYF
TRBJ1-2 | 16 | NA | NA | TRBV3-1 | TGTGCCAGCAGCCAAGATAGGGGGAAAAATTCTCGCGGCTACACCTTC | CASSQDRGKNSRGYTF
TRBJ1-1 | 17 | NA | NA | TRBV7-3 | TGTGCCAGCAGCCCTTCTCCTATGGCCTGGTCGGGAACTGAAGCTTTCTTT | CASSPSPMAWSGTEAFF
TRBJ1-5 | 14 | NA | NA | TRBV5-6 | TGTGCCAGCAGCTTGTTCGTGGGCAATCAGCCCCAGCATTTT | CASSLFVGNQPQHF
TRBJ2-4 | 16 | many | NA | TRBV6-5 | TGTGCCAGCAGCCCCACTATTAGAGGGAGAGGAAACATTCAGTACTTC | CASSPTIRGRGNIQYF
TRBJ1-2 | 13 | NA | NA | TRBV29-1 | TGCAGCACACAAGGGTTGGCTAACTATGGCTACACCTTC | CSTQGLANYGYTF
TRBJ2-3 | 12 | NA | NA | TRBV5-1 | TGCGCCAGCAGCTTGCCAGGCCATACGCAGTATTTT | CASSLPGHTQYF
TRBJ1-5 | 14 | many | NA | TRBV3-1 | TGTGCCAGCAGCCATTCCCAGGACGGTCAGCCCCAGCATTTT | CASSHSQDGQPQHF
TRBJ1-1 | 15 | many | NA | TRBV10-1 | TGCGCCAGCAGTGAGTCGGGCAGCAAGAACACTGAAGCTTTCTTT | CASSESGSKNTEAFF
TRBJ1-1 | 14 | many | NA | TRBV5-1 | TGCGCCAGCAGCCCTTGGACAGCGAACACTGAAGCTTTCTTT | CASSPWTANTEAFF
TRBJ2-3 | 16 | many | TRBD2 | TRBV12-3/TRBV12-4 | TGTGCCAGCAGTCCCCGCGGGGGGGCTCGCACAGATACGCAGTATTTT | CASSPRGGARTDTQYF
TRBJ2-2 | 18 | few | NA | TRBV23-1 | TGCGCCAGCAGTCAATCATGCAGGGGCCCCCATGGGGTCGGGGAGCTGTTTTTT | CASSQSCRGPHGVGELFF
TRBJ2-3 | 11 | many | NA | TRBV29-1 | TGCAGCGTGGACCAGGGGGATACGCAGTATTTT | CSVDQGDTQYF
TRBJ1-1 | 14 | many | NA | TRBV5-1 | TGCGCCAGCAAGAGGGGCGCGGGGAACACTGAAGCTTTCTTT | CASKRGAGNTEAFF
TRBJ2-3 | 19 | many | TRBD2 | TRBV18 | TGTGCCAGCTCACCAAGGATTAGCGGGGGGACGGAAGACACAGATACGCAGTATTTT | CASSPRISGGTEDTDTQYF